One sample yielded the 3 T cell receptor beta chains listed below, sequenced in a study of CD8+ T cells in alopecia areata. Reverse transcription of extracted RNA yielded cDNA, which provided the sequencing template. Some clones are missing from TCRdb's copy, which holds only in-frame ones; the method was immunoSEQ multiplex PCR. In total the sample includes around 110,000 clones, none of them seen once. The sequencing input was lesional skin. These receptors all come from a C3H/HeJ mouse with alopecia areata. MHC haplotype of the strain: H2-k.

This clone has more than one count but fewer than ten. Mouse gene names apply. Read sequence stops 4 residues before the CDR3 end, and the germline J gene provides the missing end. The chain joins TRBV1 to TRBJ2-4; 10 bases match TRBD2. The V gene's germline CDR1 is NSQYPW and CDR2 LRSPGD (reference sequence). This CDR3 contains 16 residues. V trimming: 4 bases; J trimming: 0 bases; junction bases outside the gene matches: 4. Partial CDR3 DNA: TGCACCTGCAGTGGAGGGACTGGGGAGAGTCAAAAC. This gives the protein CTCSGGTGESQN. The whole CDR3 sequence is CTCSGGTGESQNTLYF.

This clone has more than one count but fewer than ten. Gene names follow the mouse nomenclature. The CDR3 reads CASGETDWGSAETLYF. The sequenced CDR3 bases are TGTGCCAGCGGTGAGACGGACTGGGGCAGTGCAGAA. The rearrangement uses TRBV13-2 and TRBJ2-3; 9 nucleotides agree with TRBD2. The read stops 4 residues short of the end of the CDR3; the missing end is completed from the germline J gene. The V segment lost 2 bases and the J segment 0 bases; nucleotides outside the gene matches: 4. Germline CDR1 is NNHNN and CDR2 is SYGAGS (reference sequence). This CDR3 has 16 amino acids.

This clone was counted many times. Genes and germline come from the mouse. The CDR3 bases that were read are TGTGCCAGCAGGCAGACAGGGGGTGCT. Translated, it gives CASRQTGGA. The whole CDR3 protein is CASRQTGGAEQFF. The chain is built from TRBV13-3 and TRBJ2-1, with 9 bases aligning to TRBD1. The read ends 4 residues early relative to the CDR3; the germline J gene fills the gap. V trimming: 5 bases; J trimming: 6 bases; junction bases outside the gene matches: 3. Germline V gene sequence: CDR1 NNHDY, CDR2 SYVADS. This CDR3 contains 13 residues.